This TCR beta chain was obtained from a study of OX40 agonist ivuxolimab in advanced cancers. Whole-study findings and limits: Within 6 weeks, CD4+ and CD8+ blood T cells expanded clonally at 0.1 to 3.0 mg/kg.

The CDR3 runs to 15 residues. Germline CDR1 is WNHNN and CDR2 is SYGVQD (reference sequence). With 2 bases removed from V and 2 bases from J, the gap between germline ends came to 13 bases. Notes on this clone: Its antigen is still unknown.

Profiled with immunoSEQ multiplex PCR; TCRdb holds only in-frame clones, not every one. The table lists about 56,000 clones, approximately 82% of them singletons. Sequencing was performed on CD4+ or CD8+ T cells sorted from blood, taken in a trial of the OX40 agonist ivuxolimab. This receptor was obtained from an adult with an advanced solid tumor such as melanoma, head and neck, liver or kidney cancer. The chain links TRBV10-1 to TRBJ2-7; D is unclear. CDR3 nucleotides: TGCGCCAGCAGTGAGAGGCCAGGTCCGCCCTACGAGCAGTACTTC. It translates to CASSERPGPPYEQYF.